This record looks at one T cell receptor beta chain sequence and its context. No antigen is known for it. In the PCR, 60 Vbeta and 13 Jbeta primers were used. The repertoire was sequenced with immunoSEQ multiplex PCR; TCRdb's copy has only in-frame clones and lacks some. The table records over 100,000 clones, around 84% of them present only once. The data derive from a study of cytomegalovirus exposure and HLA in healthy donors. Overall study findings and caveats: Overall, about 160 TCR beta chains were annotated as cytomegalovirus-associated.

This CDR3 region has 15 residues. Trimming removed 3 bases from V and 4 bases from J; junction bases left unmatched: 8. The germline gives CDR1 SGHTS, CDR2 YDEGEE. Specimen: PBMCs. The clonotype comes from a woman between 25 and 40 years old in good health and CMV-seropositive. The V call is TRBV5-8, the J call TRBJ1-2, with 8 bases lining up with TRBD1. This CDR3 is CASSSDRERFYGYTF. For the CDR3, the DNA is TGTGCCAGCAGCTCGGACAGGGAAAGATTCTATGGCTACACCTTC.